This TCR beta chain was profiled in a study of blood T cells in healthy people across ages. Findings of the study overall: The donors' CMV status was not determined, possibly confounding changes in expanded clonotypes.

Peripheral blood was drawn, approximately 9.4 milliliters per donor. Per sample, no less than 5 micrograms of total RNA were extracted. As regards this clonotype: Its antigen is not identified.

The authors ran a second PCR of roughly 6 to 12 cycles using a sample-barcoded 5' primer and a J-beta primer mix. Each cDNA was tagged by a template-switch adaptor containing 12 random nucleotides. TCRdb reanalysed the 5' RACE reads using MiXCR and keeps one entry per CDR3 protein. The sample carries 1.2 million to 1.5 million distinct CDR3 sequences, 59% recorded once. The V end lost 3 bases, the J end lost 6 bases, and 6 bases lay between the germline ends. Per the germline V gene, CDR1 is DFQATT and CDR2 is SNEGSKA (reference sequence). This CDR3 contains 11 residues. This clonotype was sampled from a man aged 18-30 years in good health. Sequencing used blood. The genes are TRBV20-1 and TRBJ2-1, with D uncertain. The CDR3 is CSASLVNEQFF. The CDR3 DNA sequence: TGCAGTGCTAGCCTGGTCAATGAGCAGTTCTTC.